This T cell receptor beta chain appears in the sequencing data of a study of PD-1 blockade in classical Hodgkin lymphoma. The data were produced by immunoSEQ multiplex PCR, yet TCRdb's version contains in-frame clones alone and is incomplete. Of 20,000 to 25,000 clones in the sample, less than 75% were seen once. Each patient's relapse followed autologous stem cell transplantation, and brentuximab vedotin exposure varied. Trimming removed 6 bases from V and 5 bases from J, with 14 bases in between. The CDR3 sequence is 14 residues long. CDR1 and CDR2 from the germline V gene are MNHNS and SASEGT. This clone is categorized as medium-sized.

This receptor was obtained from a human donor with classical Hodgkin lymphoma. The V gene is TRBV6-1, the J gene TRBJ1-5, with D perhaps matching TRBD1 (6 bases). The source material was peripheral blood mononuclear cells (PBMCs), sampled before the second cycle of nivolumab. For the CDR3, the DNA is TGTGCCAGCAGGACAGGCAGTACATATCAGCCCCAGCATTTT. It translates to CASRTGSTYQPQHF.